These 7 T cell receptor beta chains were all obtained from the same sample, sequenced in a study of CD8 T cells in ankylosing spondylitis. TCRdb reanalysed the 5' RACE reads using MiXCR and keeps one entry per CDR3 protein. The data contain about 390,000 distinct CDR3 sequences, more than 20% of them seen just once; the ten biggest clones take up about 16%. These receptors are not linked to any known antigen. Study-level points and caveats: Several highly homologous variants formed a TCR beta motif that appeared characteristic of ankylosing spondylitis blood.

Sequencing was carried out using blood, either unsorted or a sorted T cell fraction (not recorded which). These TCRs come from a male donor with ankylosing spondylitis.

The chain carries TRBV20-1 and TRBJ2-7; D gene ambiguous. Trimming shortened V by 3 bases and J by 2 bases, and 11 bases separated the two germline ends. Germline assignment: CDR1 DFQATT and CDR2 SNEGSKA (reference sequence). The CDR3 length is 13 residues. The CDR3 reads CSASFLGAYEQYF. Written as DNA, the CDR3 is TGCAGTGCTAGCTTTCTAGGAGCCTACGAGCAGTACTTC.

This clonotype was picked up a small number of times. V gene TRBV19 combines with J gene TRBJ2-2; 7 bases are a match to TRBD2. Germline-derived CDR1 and CDR2 are LNHDA and SQIVND (reference sequence). With V trimmed by 5 bases and J by 0 bases, 12 bases remained unmatched. The CDR3 covers 18 residues. For the CDR3, the DNA is TGTGCCAGTAGTTATCCAGCGGGACCAGCATCGAACACCGGGGAGCTGTTTTTT. This codes for CASSYPAGPASNTGELFF.

The table lists this clonotype with a few counts. The gene calls are TRBV28 and TRBJ2-7; D tentatively fits TRBD1 or TRBD2 (5 bases each). Germline values: CDR1 MDHEN, CDR2 SYDVKM. The germline V and J ends were trimmed by 2 bases and 0 bases, with 17 bases remaining between them. This CDR3 contains 17 residues. The chain's CDR3 is CASSLPPGAGSSYEQYF. In nucleotides, the CDR3 is TGTGCCAGCAGTTTACCCCCCGGGGCAGGGAGCTCCTACGAGCAGTACTTC.

This clonotype was picked up a small number of times. The chain employs TRBV12-3 or TRBV12-4 and TRBJ2-1; 9 positions match TRBD1. The V and J ends lost 5 bases and 3 bases, in that order; junction bases with no gene match: 5. The CDR3 totals 15 residues. The CDR3 region is CASSPDRGNYNEQFF. As DNA, the CDR3 is TGTGCCAGCAGTCCTGACAGGGGGAACTACAATGAGCAGTTCTTC.

This clonotype has just a few counts. The gene calls are TRBV5-1 and TRBJ2-3, with D maybe TRBD2 (6 bases). The germline V and J ends were trimmed by 2 bases and 1 base, with 20 bases remaining between them. CDR3 size: 18 residues. Germline V gene lookup returns CDR1 SGHRS and CDR2 YFSETQ. CDR3 bases: TGCGCCAGCAGCTTTAGAAGTGAATGGGCTAGCGGCACAGATACGCAGTATTTT. Encoded protein: CASSFRSEWASGTDTQYF. Based on the CDR3 plus reference TRBV5-1 and TRBJ2-3, the full variable domain is KAGVTQTPRYLIKTRGQQVTLSCSPISGHRSVSWYQQTPGQGLQFLFEYFSETQRNKGNFPGRFSGRQFSNSRSEMNVSTLELGDSALYLCASSFRSEWASGTDTQYFGPGTRLTVL.

The genes are TRBV7-3 and TRBJ2-5; TRBD2 might be the D (5 bases). Germline V gives CDR1 SGHTA, CDR2 FQGTGA. CDR3 length: 13 residues. Trimming removed 5 bases at V and 6 bases at J, with 13 bases between. CDR3 region: CASSDGLTKTQYF. CDR3 DNA: TGTGCCAGCAGCGACGGACTGACAAAGACCCAGTACTTC.

V gene TRBV20-1 combines with J gene TRBJ1-2; D perhaps matches TRBD1 (6 bases). V was cut by 6 bases and J by 7 bases, with 24 bases left in between. The CDR3 totals 15 residues. The germline gives CDR1 DFQATT, CDR2 SNEGSKA (reference sequence). This chain's CDR3 is CSAVRGGAKRTGYTF. For the CDR3, the DNA is TGCAGTGCGGTTCGTGGGGGGGCGAAACGTACTGGCTACACCTTC.